Detailed here is one T cell receptor (beta chain). This entry comes from a study of blood T cell repertoires in COVID-19. Background on the study: The cDNA or gDNA used as material had been derived from T cells, B-cell-depleted T cells, or PBMCs.

V shed 4 bases, J shed 2 bases, and the junction held 10 bases outside the gene matches. CDR1 is ENHRY, CDR2 SYGVKD, per germline. The CDR3 sequence is 16 residues long. As handled by the study authors: By means of reference gene primer amplification, nucleated cell counts were estimated. Libraries were prepared by immunoSEQ multiplex PCR; TCRdb keeps only in-frame clonotypes and omits some of them. The V and J calls and the clone size are those of that table, but D and trimming were determined from the DNA. The data contain around 150,000 clones, about three quarters of them singletons. V and J are TRBV10-3 and TRBJ1-1; 7 bases match TRBD1. Sequencing input: peripheral blood. The sequence was collected from a man between 45 and 60 years old with acute or convalescent COVID-19. Here the CDR3 reads CAISASTGTDNTEAFF. The CDR3 DNA reads as TGTGCCATCAGTGCATCAACCGGGACAGATAACACTGAAGCTTTCTTT.